This T cell receptor (beta chain) was sequenced during a study of T cells after yellow fever vaccination. Findings of the study overall: Booster samples showed a return of most primary-vaccination clones (around 95% CD4, around 85% CD8). Only a small proportion of the clonotypes turned up in both the CD4 and the CD8 compartments, likely arising from convergent recombination. Though weaker, the secondary response peaked faster, on day 5 versus 15.

The 5'RACE template-switching step produced TCR cDNA and added a universal primer site and UMIs. MiXCR, run by TCRdb on the 5' RACE reads, gives a single entry per CDR3 protein. The sample records about 350,000 distinct CDR3 sequences, more than 9% being singletons. Per germline, CDR1 SGHTA and CDR2 FQGTGA. This CDR3 spans 13 amino acids. V was clipped by 4 bases and J by 7 bases, with 10 bases between them. About this clonotype: The target antigen is unknown.

This clonotype was obtained from a man aged 18 to 29 who received the YFV17D yellow fever vaccine. The chain carries TRBV7-3 and TRBJ2-2, with D hard to call. This specimen consisted of PBMCs, obtained on the day of the first yellow fever vaccination. This CDR3 is CASSSPMVGELFF. CDR3 coding DNA: TGTGCCAGCAGCTCCCCGATGGTCGGGGAGCTGTTTTTT.